Each of the 10 T cell receptor beta chains below was sequenced from the same sample in a study of radiotherapy plus CTLA-4 blockade in lung cancer. TCRdb's table, derived via immunoSEQ multiplex PCR, lists solely in-frame clones and lacks some. The repertoire includes 50,000 to 65,000 clones, 65% to 80% of them detected once, and 15% to 20% sits in the top ten. The source was peripheral blood, collected from a patient treated with radiotherapy plus ipilimumab. These receptors originate from a human donor with non-small cell lung cancer who had a complete response to radiotherapy plus ipilimumab.

DNA of the CDR3: TGTGCCAGCAGTTTCAGGGGGCTTTACGACACTGAAGCTTTCTTT. This sequence encodes CASSFRGLYDTEAFF. The chain employs TRBV27 and TRBJ1-1, with 8 bases fitting TRBD1. The V gene end was trimmed by 3 bases and the J gene end by 3 bases; junction bases not matched to a gene: 6. The CDR3 covers 15 residues. Germline CDR1 is MNHEY and CDR2 is SMNVEV (reference sequence).

The CDR3 spells CSVGYSGTGGSDTQYF. Here the CDR3 DNA reads TGCAGCGTTGGGTACTCCGGGACAGGGGGTTCAGATACGCAGTATTTT. The gene calls are TRBV29-1 and TRBJ2-3; 11 positions agree with TRBD1. V gave up 4 bases and J gave up 4 bases; unmatched junction bases: 10. The germline CDR1 and CDR2 sequences are SQVTM and ANQGSEA. The CDR3 totals 16 residues.

This chain connects TRBV4-1 to TRBJ2-3; 8 nucleotides align to TRBD1. The CDR3 is 15 residues long. V lost 4 bases and J lost 3; bases outside the gene matches: 6. Germline-derived CDR1 and CDR2 are MGHRA and YSYEKL. The CDR3 is CASSRTGFGTDTQYF. The CDR3 DNA reads as TGCGCCAGCAGCCGGACAGGGTTTGGTACAGATACGCAGTATTTT.

The V call is TRBV5-1, the J call TRBJ2-3; tentatively, D is TRBD1 (6 bases). Trimming took off 4 bases at V and 0 bases at J, with 15 bases between the two ends. Per the germline V gene, CDR1 is SGHRS and CDR2 is YFSETQ. The CDR3 has 16 amino acids. The CDR3 here is CASSLEDSPSTDTQYF. The DNA for the CDR3 is TGCGCCAGCAGCCTAGAGGACAGCCCTAGCACAGATACGCAGTATTTT.

V usage is TRBV30 and J usage is TRBJ2-1; 10 bases match TRBD2. The CDR3 sequence is 17 residues long. Germline assignment: CDR1 GTSNPN and CDR2 SVGIG (reference sequence). V shed 2 bases and J 4 bases; nucleotides not matched to a gene: 11. The CDR3 bases are TGTGCCTGGAGTCCGTGGGAAGGTAGCGGGGGGTACAATGAGCAGTTCTTC. Encoded protein: CAWSPWEGSGGYNEQFF.

The CDR3 protein is CARTPTYSWIRSGNTIYF. The CDR3, as DNA: TGCGCCAGGACTCCAACCTATTCCTGGATCCGCTCTGGAAACACCATATATTTT. This chain uses TRBV23-1 with TRBJ1-3; unclear D gene. TRBV23-1 is an ORF for which the function is uncertain. V lost 9 bases and J 0 bases, leaving 24 bases between the germline ends. This CDR3 is 18 amino acids long.

The V call is TRBV7-9, the J call TRBJ2-7; D remains ambiguous. The CDR3 runs to 14 residues. The germline V and J ends were trimmed by 5 bases and 3 bases, with 14 bases remaining between them. Per germline, CDR1 SEHNR and CDR2 FQNEAQ (reference sequence). CDR3 nucleotide sequence: TGTGCCAGCAGCACTTTAGCACGGCGCTACGAGCAGTACTTC. Amino acids: CASSTLARRYEQYF.

V gene TRBV6-5 combines with J gene TRBJ2-2, with TRBD1 matching over 10 bases. In germline, CDR1 is MNHEY, CDR2 SVGAGI. The CDR3 covers 15 residues. The junction had 4 bases not matched to a gene; V was cut back by 4 bases and J by 5 bases. The chain's CDR3 is CASSSDRGQTGELFF. CDR3 in DNA: TGTGCCAGCAGTTCCGACAGGGGGCAGACCGGGGAGCTGTTTTTT.

The gene calls are TRBV19 and TRBJ2-3; the match to TRBD2 covers 8 bases. The V gene's germline CDR1 is LNHDA and CDR2 SQIVND (reference sequence). V lost 8 bases, J lost 4 bases, and 14 bases stayed unmatched. The CDR3 has 16 residues. In nucleotides, the CDR3 is TGTGCCAGTTCCCCCCAGCCAGCGGGAGAAGCAGATACGCAGTATTTT. It codes for CASSPQPAGEADTQYF.

This clone was observed a single time. V gene TRBV27 combines with J gene TRBJ1-1; 7 bases map to TRBD1. Germline V gene lookup returns CDR1 MNHEY and CDR2 SMNVEV (reference sequence). CDR3 length: 14 amino acids. J gave up 5 bases and V 10 bases, and 13 bases lay outside the gene matches. The CDR3 DNA follows: TGTGCCACCAACCCCAGGGGGAGATGGACTGAAGCTTTCTTT. Translation: CATNPRGRWTEAFF.